A single T cell receptor (beta chain) is shown here with its context. Its cognate antigen is unknown. The data belong to a study of beta chain features in type 1 diabetes. Study-wide results and caveats: In every one of the four CD4+ subsets, TCRB CDR3s were moderately but significantly shorter in Type 1 diabetes patients.

Reverse transcribing all isolated RNA meant expressed TCRB transcripts were sequenced. Produced via immunoSEQ multiplex PCR; TCRdb's table is partial and in-frame only. The sample yields a few hundred thousand clones, roughly 10% seen once. Germline V gene lookup returns CDR1 MNHNS and CDR2 SASEGT. CDR3 length: 13 amino acids. V was clipped by 2 bases and J by 4 bases, with 8 bases between them. This clonotype was sampled from a man between 18 and 35 years old in good health. The chain is built from TRBV6-1 and TRBJ1-2; D not resolved. The sequencing input was central memory CD4+ T cells from blood. The CDR3 DNA is TGTGCCAGCAGTGAAAATCTAGGCTATGGCTACACCTTC. It encodes CASSENLGYGYTF.